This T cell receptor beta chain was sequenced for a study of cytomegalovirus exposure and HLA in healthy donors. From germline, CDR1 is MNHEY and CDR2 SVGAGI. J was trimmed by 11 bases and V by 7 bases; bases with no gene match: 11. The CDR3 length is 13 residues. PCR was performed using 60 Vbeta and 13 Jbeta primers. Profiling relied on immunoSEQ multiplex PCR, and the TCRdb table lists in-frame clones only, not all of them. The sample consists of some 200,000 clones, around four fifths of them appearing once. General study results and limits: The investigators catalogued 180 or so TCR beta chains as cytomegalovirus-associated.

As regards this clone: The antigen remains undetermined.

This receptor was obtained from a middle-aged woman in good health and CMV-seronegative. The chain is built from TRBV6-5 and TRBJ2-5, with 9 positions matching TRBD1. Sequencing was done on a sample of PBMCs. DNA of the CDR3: TGTGCCAGCACCCTAAGGTGGGACAGGGAGCAGTACTTC. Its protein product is CASTLRWDREQYF.